The 3 T cell receptor beta chains below come from one sample, sequenced in a study of T cells in Graves' hyperthyroidism and ophthalmopathy. Amplification of TCR beta CDR3 regions was performed using RNA transcripts as template. The TCR CDR3 first-round RT-PCR relied on the HTBI primer set. TCRdb processed the multiplex PCR reads anew with MiXCR; each CDR3 protein has one entry. The sample has approximately 700,000 distinct CDR3 sequences, 45% seen once. Sequencing was performed on peripheral blood or thyroid tissue (not recorded which). The source of these receptors is an adult man with Graves' disease, either hyperthyroidism or ophthalmopathy (not recorded which).

Many counts were recorded for this clonotype. This may stem from a read error, because a much larger clone lies one nucleotide away. This chain uses TRBV24-1 with TRBJ1-2; D not certain. This CDR3 has 11 amino acids. V shed 3 bases and J shed 4 bases, with 2 bases lying between them. CDR1 KGHDR and CDR2 SFDVKD come from the germline V gene. The CDR3 here is CATSDRYGYTF. The CDR3 nucleotides read TGTGCCACCAGTGATCGCTATGGCTACACCTTC.

Worth noting for this clonotype: The junction and the germline gene differ at one end; a read error may be behind it. V gene TRBV14 combines with J gene TRBJ1-4, with TRBD1 matching over 7 bases. The CDR3 is 14 residues long. Per germline, CDR1 SGHDN and CDR2 FVKESK. CDR3 loop: CASSLRTGLGKLLF. CDR3 in DNA: TGTGCCAGCAGCCTACGGACAGGTCTAGGAAAACTGCTTTTT. The whole variable domain, filled in from reference TRBV14 and TRBJ1-4, reads EAGVTQFPSHSVIEKGQTVTLRCDPISGHDNLYWYRRVMGKEIKFLLHFVKESKQDESGMPNNRFLAERTGGTYSTLKVQPAELEDSGVYFCASSLRTGLGKLLFGSGTQLSVL.

Notes on this clonotype: The junction differs from germline at one of its ends, possibly a read error. The genes are TRBV9 and TRBJ2-2; 11 bases agree with TRBD2. The V gene's germline CDR1 is SGDLS and CDR2 YYNGEE. This CDR3 spans 14 amino acids. In DNA, the CDR3 is TGTGCCAGCAGACTAGCGGGAGACACCGGGGAGCCGTTTTTT. This gives the protein CASRLAGDTGEPFF.